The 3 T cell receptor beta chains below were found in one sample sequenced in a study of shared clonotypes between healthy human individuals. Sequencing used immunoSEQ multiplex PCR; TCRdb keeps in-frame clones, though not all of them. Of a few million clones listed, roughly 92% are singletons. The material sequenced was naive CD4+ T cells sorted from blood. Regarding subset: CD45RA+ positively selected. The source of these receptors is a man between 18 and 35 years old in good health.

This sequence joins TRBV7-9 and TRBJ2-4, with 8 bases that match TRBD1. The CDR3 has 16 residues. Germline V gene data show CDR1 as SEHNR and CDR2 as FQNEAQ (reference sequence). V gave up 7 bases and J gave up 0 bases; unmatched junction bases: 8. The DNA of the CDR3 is TGTGCCAGCAACATTTCCAGGGGGCTAGCCAAAAACATTCAGTACTTC. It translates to CASNISRGLAKNIQYF.

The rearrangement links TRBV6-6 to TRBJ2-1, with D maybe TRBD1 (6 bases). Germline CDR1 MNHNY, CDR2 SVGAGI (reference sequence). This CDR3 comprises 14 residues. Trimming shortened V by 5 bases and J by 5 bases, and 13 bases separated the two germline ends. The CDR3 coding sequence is TGTGCCAGCAGTCCTTGGGACAACAACAATGAGCAGTTCTTC. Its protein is CASSPWDNNNEQFF.

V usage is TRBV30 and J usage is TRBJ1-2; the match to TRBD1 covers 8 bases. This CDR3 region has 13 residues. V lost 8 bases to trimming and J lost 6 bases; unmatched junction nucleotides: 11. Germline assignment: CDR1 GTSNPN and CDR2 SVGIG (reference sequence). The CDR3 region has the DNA TGTGCCGGCACCCAGGGGGCGAAGGATGGCTACACCTTC. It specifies CAGTQGAKDGYTF.